The next 8 T cell receptor beta chains were all read from a single sample in a study of blood T cell repertoires in COVID-19. Assay: immunoSEQ multiplex PCR; the TCRdb copy retains only in-frame clones and omits some. Among about 120,000 clones listed, 77% were seen once. Sequencing used peripheral blood. The receptors were gathered from a human donor in a cohort sampled during active COVID-19.

The chain joins TRBV28 to TRBJ2-7; D might be TRBD1 (5 bases). CDR3 length: 12 residues. V shed 6 bases and J shed 6 bases, with 12 bases lying between them. Germline V gives CDR1 MDHEN, CDR2 SYDVKM. The chain's CDR3 is CASSYSRGEQYF. The CDR3 DNA follows: TGTGCCAGCAGCTACTCTAGGGGCGAGCAGTACTTC.

A few counts support this clone. This rearrangement joins TRBV3-1 (or the pseudogene TRBV3-2) to TRBJ1-1, with 9 bases matching TRBD1. V trimming: 4 bases; J trimming: 6 bases; junction bases outside the gene matches: 9. In germline, CDR1 is LGHDT, CDR2 YNNKEL (reference sequence). CDR3 length: 15 residues. The CDR3 nucleotides are TGTGCCAGCAGCCCACCGGGACAGGGAAGGGCTGAAGCTTTCTTT. Translating it yields CASSPPGQGRAEAFF.

This clone was seen at least ten times. The chain uses TRBV10-1 and TRBJ2-3, with 9 bases aligning to TRBD2. The CDR3 is made up of 14 amino acids. Germline V gene sequence: CDR1 WNHNN, CDR2 SYGVQD (reference sequence). The V segment lost 6 bases and the J segment 1 base; nucleotides outside the gene matches: 2. CDR3 coding DNA: TGCGCCAGCAGAGCGGGAGGCGGCACAGATACGCAGTATTTT. Encoded protein: CASRAGGGTDTQYF.

This clone was seen only a few times. The rearrangement links TRBV4-1 to TRBJ1-4; a weak D match, TRBD1 (5 bases). The germline gives CDR1 MGHRA, CDR2 YSYEKL. Trimming cost V 6 bases and J 11 bases, with 19 bases left between them. The CDR3 has 14 amino acids. CDR3 sequence reads: CASSEEGGAGKLFF. The DNA for the CDR3 is TGCGCCAGCAGTGAAGAGGGCGGGGCGGGGAAACTGTTTTTT.

The CDR3 DNA follows: TGTGCCAGCGTTTCAGGGAGGTACACAGATACGCAGTATTTT. It yields the protein CASVSGRYTDTQYF. J is TRBJ2-3 and V is TRBV2; TRBD2 is a possible D gene (6 bases). Per germline, CDR1 SNHLY and CDR2 FYNNEI. This CDR3 comprises 14 residues. V was shortened by 8 bases and J by 2 bases, with 14 bases between the two germline ends. The full variable domain, in which reference TRBV2 and TRBJ2-3 provide the parts outside the CDR3, is EPEVTQTPSHQVTQMGQEVILRCVPISNHLYFYWYRQILGQKVEFLVSFYNNEISEKSEIFDDQFSVERPDGSNFTLKIRSTKLEDSAMYFCASVSGRYTDTQYFGPGTRLTVL.

The chain couples TRBV29-1 to TRBJ1-1; D call uncertain. The CDR3 is made up of 11 amino acids. V shed 0 bases and J shed 4 bases, with 3 bases lying between them. Germline V gives CDR1 SQVTM, CDR2 ANQGSEA. CDR3 amino acids: CSVEDGTEAFF. In DNA form, the CDR3 reads TGCAGCGTTGAAGACGGCACTGAAGCTTTCTTT.

The rearrangement links TRBV7-9 to TRBJ1-1; D is ambiguous. Deletions cut 0 bases from V and 1 base from J, with 6 bases between. CDR1 is SEHNR, CDR2 FQNEAQ, per germline (reference sequence). The CDR3 has 14 amino acids. The CDR3 nucleotides read TGTGCCAGCAGCTTAGCAGGAGCGAACACTGAAGCTTTCTTT. The encoded protein is CASSLAGANTEAFF.

J is TRBJ2-3 and V is TRBV19, with D possibly matching TRBD1 (6 bases). The CDR3 runs 13 residues. The germline CDR1 and CDR2 sequences are LNHDA and SQIVND (reference sequence). V lost 10 bases and J lost 2, with 13 bases in between. The CDR3 region is CATSQGVTDTQYF. The CDR3 coding sequence is TGTGCCACCTCACAGGGAGTCACAGATACGCAGTATTTT.